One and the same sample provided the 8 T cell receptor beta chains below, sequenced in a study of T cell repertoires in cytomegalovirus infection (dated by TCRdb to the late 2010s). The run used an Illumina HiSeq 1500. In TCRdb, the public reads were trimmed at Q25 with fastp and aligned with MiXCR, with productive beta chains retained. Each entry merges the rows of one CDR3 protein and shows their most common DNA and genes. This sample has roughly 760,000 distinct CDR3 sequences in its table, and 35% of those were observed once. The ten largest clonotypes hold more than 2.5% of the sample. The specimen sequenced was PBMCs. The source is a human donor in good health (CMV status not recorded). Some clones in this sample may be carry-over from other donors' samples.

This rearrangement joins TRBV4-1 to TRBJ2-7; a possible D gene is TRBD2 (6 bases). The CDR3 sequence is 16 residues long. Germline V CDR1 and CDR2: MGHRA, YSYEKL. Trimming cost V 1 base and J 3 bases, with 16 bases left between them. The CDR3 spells CASSQGIGSGSYEQYF. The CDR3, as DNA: TGCGCCAGCAGCCAAGGGATAGGTAGCGGCAGCTACGAGCAGTACTTC.

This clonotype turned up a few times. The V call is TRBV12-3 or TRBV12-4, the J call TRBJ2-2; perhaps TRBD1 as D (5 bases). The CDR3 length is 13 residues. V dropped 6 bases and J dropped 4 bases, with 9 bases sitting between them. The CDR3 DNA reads TGTGCCAGCAGCCGACAGTCCACCGGGGAGCTGTTTTTT. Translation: CASSRQSTGELFF.

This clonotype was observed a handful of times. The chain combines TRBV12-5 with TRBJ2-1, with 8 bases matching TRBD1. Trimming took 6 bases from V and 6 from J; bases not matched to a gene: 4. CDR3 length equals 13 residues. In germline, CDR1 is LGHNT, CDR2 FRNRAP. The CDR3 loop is CASGKTGGNEQFF. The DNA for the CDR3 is TGTGCTAGTGGCAAAACAGGGGGCAATGAGCAGTTCTTC.

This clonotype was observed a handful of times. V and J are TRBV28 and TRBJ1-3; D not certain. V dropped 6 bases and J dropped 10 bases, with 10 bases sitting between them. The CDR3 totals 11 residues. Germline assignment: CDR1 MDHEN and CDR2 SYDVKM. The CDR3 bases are TGTGCCAGCAGCTCCGTGGGGACCATATATTTT. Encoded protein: CASSSVGTIYF.

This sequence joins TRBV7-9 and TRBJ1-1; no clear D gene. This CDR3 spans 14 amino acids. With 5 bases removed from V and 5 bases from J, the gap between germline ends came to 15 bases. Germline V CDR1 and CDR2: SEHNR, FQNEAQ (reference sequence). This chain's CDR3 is CASSLHGLSTEAFF. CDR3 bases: TGTGCCAGCAGCCTCCACGGATTGTCGACTGAAGCTTTCTTT. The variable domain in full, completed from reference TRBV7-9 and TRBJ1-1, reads DTGVSQNPRHKITKRGQNVTFRCDPISEHNRLYWYRQTLGQGPEFLTYFQNEAQLEKSRLLSDRFSAERPKGSFSTLEIQRTEQGDSAMYLCASSLHGLSTEAFFGQGTRLTVV.

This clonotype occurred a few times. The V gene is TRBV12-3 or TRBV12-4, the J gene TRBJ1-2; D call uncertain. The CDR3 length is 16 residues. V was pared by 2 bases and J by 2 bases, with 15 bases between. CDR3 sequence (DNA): TGTGCCAGCAGTTTATCAGATCTCGAGATGAACTATGGCTACACCTTC. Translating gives CASSLSDLEMNYGYTF.

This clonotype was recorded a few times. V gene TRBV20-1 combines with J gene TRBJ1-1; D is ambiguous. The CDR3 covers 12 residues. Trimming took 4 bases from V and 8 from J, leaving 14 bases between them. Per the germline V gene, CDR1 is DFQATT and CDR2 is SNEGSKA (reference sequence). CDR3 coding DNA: TGCAGTGCTACTAACGTAGGACTAGAAGCTTTCTTT. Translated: CSATNVGLEAFF.

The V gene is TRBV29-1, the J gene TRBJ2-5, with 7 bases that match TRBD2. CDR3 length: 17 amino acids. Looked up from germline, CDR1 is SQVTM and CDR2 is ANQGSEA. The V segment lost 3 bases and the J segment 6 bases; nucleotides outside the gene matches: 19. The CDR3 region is CSVEVGRWVAGSKTQYF. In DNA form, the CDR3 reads TGCAGCGTTGAGGTGGGACGGTGGGTAGCGGGTTCGAAGACCCAGTACTTC. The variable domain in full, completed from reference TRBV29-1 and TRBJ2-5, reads SAVISQKPSRDICQRGTSLTIQCQVDSQVTMMFWYRQQPGQSLTLIATANQGSEATYESGFVIDKFPISRPNLTFSTLTVSNMSPEDSSIYLCSVEVGRWVAGSKTQYFGPGTRLLVL.